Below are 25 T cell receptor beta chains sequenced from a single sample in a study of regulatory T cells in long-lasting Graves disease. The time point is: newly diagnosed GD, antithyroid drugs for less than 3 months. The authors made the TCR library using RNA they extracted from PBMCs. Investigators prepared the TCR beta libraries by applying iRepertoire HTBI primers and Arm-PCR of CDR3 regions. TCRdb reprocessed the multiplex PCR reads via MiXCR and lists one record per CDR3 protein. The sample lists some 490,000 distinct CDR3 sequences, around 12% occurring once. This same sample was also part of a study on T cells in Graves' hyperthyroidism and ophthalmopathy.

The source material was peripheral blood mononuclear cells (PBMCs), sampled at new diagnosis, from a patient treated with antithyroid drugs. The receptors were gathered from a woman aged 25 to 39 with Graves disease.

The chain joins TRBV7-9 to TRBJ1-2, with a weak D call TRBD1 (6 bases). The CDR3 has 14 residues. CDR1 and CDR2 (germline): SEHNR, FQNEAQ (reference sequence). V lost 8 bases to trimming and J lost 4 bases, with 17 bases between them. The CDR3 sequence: CASPRRGRGYGYTF. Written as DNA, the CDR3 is TGTGCCAGCCCCCGCCGGGGGCGGGGCTATGGCTACACCTTC.

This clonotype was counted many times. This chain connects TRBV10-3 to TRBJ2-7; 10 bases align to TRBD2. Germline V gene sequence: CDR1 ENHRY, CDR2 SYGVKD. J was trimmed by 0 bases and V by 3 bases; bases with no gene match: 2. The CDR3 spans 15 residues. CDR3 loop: CAISESSGSSYEQYF. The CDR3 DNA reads TGTGCCATCAGTGAATCTAGCGGGAGCTCCTACGAGCAGTACTTC.

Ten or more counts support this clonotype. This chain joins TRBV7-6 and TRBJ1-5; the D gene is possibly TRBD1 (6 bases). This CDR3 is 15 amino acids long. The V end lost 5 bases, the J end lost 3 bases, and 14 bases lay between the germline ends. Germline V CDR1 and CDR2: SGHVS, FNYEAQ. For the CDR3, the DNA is TGTGCCAGCAGCCCGGGACACGGCATCAATCAGCCCCAGCATTTT. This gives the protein CASSPGHGINQPQHF.

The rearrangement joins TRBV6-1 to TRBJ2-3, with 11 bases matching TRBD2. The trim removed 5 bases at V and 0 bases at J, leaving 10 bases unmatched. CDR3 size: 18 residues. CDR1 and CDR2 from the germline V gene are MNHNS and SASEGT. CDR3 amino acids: CASSTSGRISGSTDTQYF. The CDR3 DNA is TGTGCCAGCAGTACTAGCGGGAGAATAAGTGGGAGCACAGATACGCAGTATTTT.

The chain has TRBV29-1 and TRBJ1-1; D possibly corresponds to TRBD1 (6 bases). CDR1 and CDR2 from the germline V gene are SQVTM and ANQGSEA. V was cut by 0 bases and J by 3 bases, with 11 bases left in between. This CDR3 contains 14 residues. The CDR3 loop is CSVEERGGDTEAFF. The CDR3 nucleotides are TGCAGCGTTGAAGAAAGAGGGGGGGACACTGAAGCTTTCTTT.

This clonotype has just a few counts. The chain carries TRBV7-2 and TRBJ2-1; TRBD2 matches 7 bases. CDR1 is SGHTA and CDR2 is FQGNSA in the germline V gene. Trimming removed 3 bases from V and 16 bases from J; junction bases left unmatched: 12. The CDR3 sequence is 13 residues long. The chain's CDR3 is CASSFRVGEGPFF. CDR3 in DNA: TGTGCCAGCAGCTTTAGGGTGGGGGAGGGCCCCTTCTTC. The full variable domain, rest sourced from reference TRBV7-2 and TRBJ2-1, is GAGVSQSPSNKVTEKGKDVELRCDPISGHTALYWYRQSLGQGLEFLIYFQGNSAPDKSGLPSDRFSAERTGGSVSTLTIQRTQQEDSAVYLCASSFRVGEGPFFGPGTRLTVL.

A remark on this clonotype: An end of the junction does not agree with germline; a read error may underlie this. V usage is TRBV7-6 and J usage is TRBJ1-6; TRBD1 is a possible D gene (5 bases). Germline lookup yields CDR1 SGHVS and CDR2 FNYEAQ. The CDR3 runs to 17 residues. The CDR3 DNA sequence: TGTGTCAGCAGCCGGGACCTCCCTGGGGCTTATAATTCACCCCTCCACTTT. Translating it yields CVSSRDLPGAYNSPLHF.

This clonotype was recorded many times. CDR3 nucleotide sequence: TGTGCCAGCAGCCTAAGACTAGCGGGAGGGCCCAACGAGCAGTACTTC. Amino acids: CASSLRLAGGPNEQYF. This rearrangement joins TRBV3-1 to TRBJ2-7; the match to TRBD2 covers 14 bases. The V gene end was trimmed by 4 bases and the J gene end by 5 bases; junction bases not matched to a gene: 7. Germline CDR1 is LGHDT and CDR2 is YNNKEL (reference sequence). This CDR3 comprises 16 residues.

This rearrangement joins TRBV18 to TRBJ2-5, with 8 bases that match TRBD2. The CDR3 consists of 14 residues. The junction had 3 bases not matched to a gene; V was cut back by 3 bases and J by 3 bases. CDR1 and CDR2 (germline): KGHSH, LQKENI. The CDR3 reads CASSPGLGEETQYF. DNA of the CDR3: TGTGCCAGCTCACCGGGACTAGGGGAAGAGACCCAGTACTTC.

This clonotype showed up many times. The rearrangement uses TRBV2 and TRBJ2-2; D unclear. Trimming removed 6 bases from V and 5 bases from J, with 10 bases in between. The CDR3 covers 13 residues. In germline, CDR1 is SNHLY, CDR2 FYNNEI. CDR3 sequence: CASSQAETGELFF. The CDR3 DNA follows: TGTGCCAGCAGCCAAGCTGAAACCGGGGAGCTGTTTTTT.

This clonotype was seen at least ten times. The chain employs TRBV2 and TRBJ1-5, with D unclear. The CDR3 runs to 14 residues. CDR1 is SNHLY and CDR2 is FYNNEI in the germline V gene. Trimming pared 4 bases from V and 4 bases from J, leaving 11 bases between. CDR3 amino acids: CASSAPSLNQPQHF. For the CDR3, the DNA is TGTGCCAGCAGTGCCCCTAGTTTGAATCAGCCCCAGCATTTT.

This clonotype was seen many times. Here the CDR3 DNA reads TGTGCCAGCAGCTTGGGTCGCGGGAGGGACACCGGGGAGCTGTTTTTT. Translating it yields CASSLGRGRDTGELFF. V gene TRBV5-5 combines with J gene TRBJ2-2; 9 nucleotides agree with TRBD2. The CDR3 has 16 residues. J was trimmed by 3 bases and V by 0 bases; bases with no gene match: 3. Germline loops: CDR1 SGHKS, CDR2 YYEKEE (reference sequence).

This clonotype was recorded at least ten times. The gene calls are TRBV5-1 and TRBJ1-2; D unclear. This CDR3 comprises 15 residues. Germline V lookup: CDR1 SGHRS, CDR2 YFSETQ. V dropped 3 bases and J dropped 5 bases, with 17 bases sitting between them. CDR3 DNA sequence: TGCGCCAGCAGCTCGGTCCTGGACGGATCATATGGCTACACCTTC. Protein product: CASSSVLDGSYGYTF.

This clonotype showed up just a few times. In DNA form, the CDR3 reads TGTGCCAGCAGCCAAGTGGTAGGAGCCTACACCGGGGAGCTGTTTTTT. It codes for CASSQVVGAYTGELFF. The chain carries TRBV14 and TRBJ2-2; D remains ambiguous. The CDR3 contains 16 residues. V dropped 1 base and J dropped 3 bases, with 12 bases sitting between them. Per the germline V gene, CDR1 is SGHDN and CDR2 is FVKESK.

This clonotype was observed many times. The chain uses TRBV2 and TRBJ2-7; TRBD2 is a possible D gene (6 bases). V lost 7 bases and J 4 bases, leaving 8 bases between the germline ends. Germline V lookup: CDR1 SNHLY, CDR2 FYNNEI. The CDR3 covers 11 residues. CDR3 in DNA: TGTGCCAGCATGCGGGGATACGAGCAGTACTTC. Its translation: CASMRGYEQYF.

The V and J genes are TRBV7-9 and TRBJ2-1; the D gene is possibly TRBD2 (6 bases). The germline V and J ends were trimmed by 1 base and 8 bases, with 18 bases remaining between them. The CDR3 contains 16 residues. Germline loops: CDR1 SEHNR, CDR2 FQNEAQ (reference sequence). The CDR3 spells CASSLGGPGVMDEQFF. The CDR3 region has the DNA TGTGCCAGCAGCTTAGGAGGCCCGGGGGTTATGGATGAGCAGTTCTTC.

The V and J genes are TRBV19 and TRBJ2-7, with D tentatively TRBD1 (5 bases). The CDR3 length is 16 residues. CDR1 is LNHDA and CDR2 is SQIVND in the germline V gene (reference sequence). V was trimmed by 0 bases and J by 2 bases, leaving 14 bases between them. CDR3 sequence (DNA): TGTGCCAGTAGTATAGATGGGGCAGCTACGGCCTACGAGCAGTACTTC. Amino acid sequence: CASSIDGAATAYEQYF.

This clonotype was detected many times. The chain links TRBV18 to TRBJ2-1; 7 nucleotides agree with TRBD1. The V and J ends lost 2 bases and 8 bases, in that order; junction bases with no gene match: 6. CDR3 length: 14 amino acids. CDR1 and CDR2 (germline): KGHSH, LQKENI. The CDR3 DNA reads TGTGCCAGCTCACCAGACCTACAGGGGCATGAGCAGTTCTTC. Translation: CASSPDLQGHEQFF.

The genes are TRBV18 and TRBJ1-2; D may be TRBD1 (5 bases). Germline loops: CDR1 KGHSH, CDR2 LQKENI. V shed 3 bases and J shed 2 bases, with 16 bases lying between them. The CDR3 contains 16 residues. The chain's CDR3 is CASSPGAGDLNYGYTF. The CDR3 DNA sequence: TGTGCCAGCTCACCCGGGGCTGGAGACCTAAACTATGGCTACACCTTC.

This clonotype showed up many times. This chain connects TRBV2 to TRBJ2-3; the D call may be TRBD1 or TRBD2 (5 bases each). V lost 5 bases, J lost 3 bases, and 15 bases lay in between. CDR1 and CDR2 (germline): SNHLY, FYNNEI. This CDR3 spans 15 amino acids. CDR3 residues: CASSFRGGQTDTQYF. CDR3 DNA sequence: TGTGCCAGCAGTTTCCGGGGCGGTCAGACAGATACGCAGTATTTT.

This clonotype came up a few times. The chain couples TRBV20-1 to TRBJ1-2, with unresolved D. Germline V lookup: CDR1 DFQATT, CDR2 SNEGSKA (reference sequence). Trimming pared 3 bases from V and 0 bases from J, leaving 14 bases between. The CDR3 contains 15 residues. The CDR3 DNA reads TGCAGTGCTAGTAAAATGGGGTCTCCTAACTATGGCTACACCTTC. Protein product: CSASKMGSPNYGYTF.

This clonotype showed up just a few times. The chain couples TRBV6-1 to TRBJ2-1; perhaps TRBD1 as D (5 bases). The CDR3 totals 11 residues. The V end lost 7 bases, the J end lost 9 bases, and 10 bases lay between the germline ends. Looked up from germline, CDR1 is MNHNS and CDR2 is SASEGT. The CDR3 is CASIQECEQFF. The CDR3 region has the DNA TGTGCCAGCATACAGGAATGTGAGCAGTTCTTC.

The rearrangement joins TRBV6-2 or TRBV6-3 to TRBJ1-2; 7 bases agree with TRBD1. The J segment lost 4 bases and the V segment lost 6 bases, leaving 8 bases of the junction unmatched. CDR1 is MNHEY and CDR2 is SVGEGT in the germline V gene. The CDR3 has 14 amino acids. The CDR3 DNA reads TGTGCCAGCAGACCAAACAGGGGAAGCTATGGCTACACCTTC. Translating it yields CASRPNRGSYGYTF.

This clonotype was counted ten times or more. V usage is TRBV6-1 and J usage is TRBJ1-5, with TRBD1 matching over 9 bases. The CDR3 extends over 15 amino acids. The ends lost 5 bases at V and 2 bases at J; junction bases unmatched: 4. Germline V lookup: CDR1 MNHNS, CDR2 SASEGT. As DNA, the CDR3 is TGTGCCAGCAGTCTGGACAGGGGAGGCAATCAGCCCCAGCATTTT. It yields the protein CASSLDRGGNQPQHF.

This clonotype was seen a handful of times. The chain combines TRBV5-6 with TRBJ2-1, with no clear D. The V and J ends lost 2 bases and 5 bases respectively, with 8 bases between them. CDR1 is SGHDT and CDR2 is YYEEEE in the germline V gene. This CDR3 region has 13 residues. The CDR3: CASSFGYDNEQFF. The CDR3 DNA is TGTGCCAGCAGCTTTGGGTACGACAATGAGCAGTTCTTC. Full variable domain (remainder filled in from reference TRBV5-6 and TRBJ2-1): DAGVTQSPTHLIKTRGQQVTLRCSPKSGHDTVSWYQQALGQGPQFIFQYYEEEERQRGNFPDRFSGHQFPNYSSELNVNALLLGDSALYLCASSFGYDNEQFFGPGTRLTVL.